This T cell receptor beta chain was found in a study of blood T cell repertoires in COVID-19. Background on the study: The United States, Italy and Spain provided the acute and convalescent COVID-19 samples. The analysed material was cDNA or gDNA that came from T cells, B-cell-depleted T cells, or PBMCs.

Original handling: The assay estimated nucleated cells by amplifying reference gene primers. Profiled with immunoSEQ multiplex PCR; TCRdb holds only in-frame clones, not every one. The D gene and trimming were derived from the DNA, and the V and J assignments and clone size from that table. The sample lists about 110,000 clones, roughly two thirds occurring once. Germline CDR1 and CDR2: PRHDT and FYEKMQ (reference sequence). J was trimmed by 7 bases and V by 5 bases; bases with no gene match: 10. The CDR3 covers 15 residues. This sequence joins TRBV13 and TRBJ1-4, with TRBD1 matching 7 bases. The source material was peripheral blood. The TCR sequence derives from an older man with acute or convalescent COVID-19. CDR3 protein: CASSRRGRIGEKLFF. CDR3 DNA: TGTGCCAGCAGCAGGAGGGGGCGAATTGGTGAAAAACTGTTTTTT.